This T cell receptor (beta chain) was retrieved from a study of vaccination and CD4 T cells after COVID-19. Study overall: The post-COVID sampling time was a median about 100 days after diagnosis, ranging from 35 to 161. Cells received overlapping spike peptides from SARS-CoV-2, HCoV-NL63, HCoV-OC43 and HCoV-229E as stimulation.

With the Oncomine TCR Beta short-read assay, DNA from cultured CD4+ T cells was sequenced. A single record per CDR3 protein comes from TCRdb applying MiXCR to the PCR reads. The sample carries about 3,500 distinct CDR3 sequences, approximately 32% recorded once. Treatment defined: roughly 10-day PBMC culture with coronavirus spike peptide pools or control peptides (ViraFEST assay). In the case of this clonotype: Its antigen is still unknown.

Overall study results and limits: The study found that a median approximately 90% of reactive clones in convalescent patients appeared only post-vaccination.

The CDR3 consists of 16 residues. J gave up 3 bases and V 3 bases, and 6 bases lay outside the gene matches. Germline values: CDR1 MNHEY, CDR2 SVGAGI. The gene calls are TRBV6-5 and TRBJ2-3, with TRBD2 matching 10 bases. The TCR originated in a human donor who had recovered from COVID-19. Sequenced material: CD4+ T cells from blood, cultured in vitro. The CDR3 DNA reads as TGTGCCAGCAGTTATTTAGCGGGGGGTGGGACAGATACGCAGTATTTT. Its protein product is CASSYLAGGGTDTQYF.